The clone carrying this T cell receptor beta chain has at least ten counts. Its antigen is not identified. Germline CDR1 and CDR2: SGHVS and FQNEAQ. The CDR3 totals 18 residues. V lost 1 base and J lost 5; bases outside the gene matches: 11. Construction of TCR beta libraries relied on iRepertoire HTBI primers and on Arm-PCR targeting CDR3 regions. One entry per CDR3 protein results from TCRdb running MiXCR on the multiplex PCR reads. Here the sample spans roughly 500,000 distinct CDR3 sequences, around an eighth being singletons. These data originate in a study of regulatory T cells in long-lasting Graves disease. Study conclusions and caveats: Persistent patients shared 2,700 or so public clonotypes among themselves. Newly diagnosed patients shared fewer, at about a thousand.

The time point: newly diagnosed GD, antithyroid drugs for less than 3 months. The authors made the TCR library using RNA they extracted from PBMCs. The data were also submitted as part of a second study, on T cells in Graves' hyperthyroidism and ophthalmopathy.

The receptor was derived from a young man with Graves disease. The sequencing here drew on peripheral blood mononuclear cells (PBMCs), taken at new diagnosis, from a patient treated with antithyroid drugs. This chain joins TRBV7-8 and TRBJ2-1; TRBD2 matches 10 bases. CDR3 sequence (DNA): TGTGCCAGCAGCTTAGTCTGGGCTAGCGGGAGCCCAAACAATGAGCAGTTCTTC. Translation: CASSLVWASGSPNNEQFF. The full variable domain, its missing parts supplied by reference TRBV7-8 and TRBJ2-1, is GAGVSQSPRYKVAKRGQDVALRCDPISGHVSLFWYQQALGQGPEFLTYFQNEAQLDKSGLPSDRFFAERPEGSVSTLKIQRTQQEDSAVYLCASSLVWASGSPNNEQFFGPGTRLTVL.